This T cell receptor beta chain was retrieved from a study of vaccination and CD4 T cells after COVID-19. Turning to the study itself: Control cultures were supplied with a CEFX pool, an HIV-1 Nef pool, or no peptide at all.

The treatment was: roughly ten-day PBMC culture with coronavirus spike peptide pools or control peptides (ViraFEST assay). CD4+ T cells that came from the unexposed donor were collected before the COVID-19 pandemic (2011-2018). Days 3 and 7 were when half the medium was replaced with fresh IL-2 medium. Comments on this clonotype: Its antigen is currently unknown.

The Oncomine TCR Beta short-read assay sequenced DNA from cultured CD4+ T cells. Investigators isolated genomic DNA from cultured CD4+ T cells. TCRdb used MiXCR to reprocess the PCR reads, holding one entry per CDR3 protein. The sample gives over 8,000 distinct CDR3 sequences, more than 25% of which show up once; 10% to 12% is in the top ten. The CDR3 has 13 amino acids. The germline V gene encodes CDR1 LNHDA and CDR2 SQIVND (reference sequence). The V end lost 1 base, the J end lost 4 bases, and 7 bases lay between the germline ends. Findings and caveats of the study: Median approximately 90% of reactive clones detected in convalescent patients emerged only post-vaccination.

The sequence was obtained from a human donor in good health. The sequencing input was CD4+ T cells from blood, cultured in vitro. The genes are TRBV19 and TRBJ1-1; TRBD1 might be the D (5 bases). The CDR3 bases are TGTGCCAGTAGTATAGTTGGGGGCACTGAAGCTTTCTTT. Its protein is CASSIVGGTEAFF.